Below are 6 T cell receptor beta chains sequenced from a single sample in a study of T cell responses to AZD1222 COVID-19 vaccine. The assay was immunoSEQ multiplex PCR, and TCRdb's table has in-frame clones only and misses some. The repertoire holds about 150,000 clones, with more than 70% as singletons. Here the sequenced sample was peripheral blood, taken 28 days after the second AZD1222 dose. The receptor source for this set is an adult who received the AZD1222 COVID-19 vaccine.

J is TRBJ2-7 and V is TRBV14, with a possible D match to TRBD2 (6 bases). Per germline, CDR1 SGHDN and CDR2 FVKESK. V lost 4 bases, J lost 6 bases, and 10 bases lay in between. This CDR3 is 12 amino acids long. CDR3 region: CASSLTRGEQYF. The CDR3 DNA reads as TGTGCCAGCAGCCTGACTAGGGGCGAGCAGTACTTC. The full variable domain, completed using reference TRBV14 and TRBJ2-7, is EAGVTQFPSHSVIEKGQTVTLRCDPISGHDNLYWYRRVMGKEIKFLLHFVKESKQDESGMPNNRFLAERTGGTYSTLKVQPAELEDSGVYFCASSLTRGEQYFGPGTRLTVT.

This clone was seen a few times. V gene TRBV28 combines with J gene TRBJ1-5, with D perhaps matching TRBD1 (6 bases). Germline V gives CDR1 MDHEN, CDR2 SYDVKM. CDR3 size: 16 residues. V dropped 3 bases and J dropped 1 base, with 13 bases sitting between them. The CDR3: CASSLYLGASNQPQHF. The CDR3 DNA follows: TGTGCCAGCAGTTTGTATCTGGGGGCCAGCAATCAGCCCCAGCATTTT.

The chain couples TRBV29-1 to TRBJ1-1, with 8 positions matching TRBD1. The germline V gene has CDR1 SQVTM and CDR2 ANQGSEA. The CDR3 loop spans 14 amino acids. V was clipped by 4 bases and J by 1 base; unmatched bases: 5. The CDR3 DNA is TGCAGCGTTGGGACAGGGAAGAAGAACACTGAAGCTTTCTTT. Its protein product is CSVGTGKKNTEAFF.

The V gene is TRBV10-1, the J gene TRBJ1-1, with no clear D. Germline V gene sequence: CDR1 WNHNN, CDR2 SYGVQD (reference sequence). The CDR3 is made up of 12 amino acids. The V gene lost 6 bases and the J gene lost 2 bases, with 7 bases spanning the gap. This chain's CDR3 is CASRGLNTEAFF. The CDR3 region has the DNA TGCGCCAGCAGGGGATTAAACACTGAAGCTTTCTTT.

This clone was picked up a small number of times. The CDR3 DNA follows: TGTGCCAGCAGCAGCGCAGCCTACGAGCAGTACTTC. This translates into CASSSAAYEQYF. The chain recombines TRBV27 with TRBJ2-7; D remains unclear. Germline V gene lookup returns CDR1 MNHEY and CDR2 SMNVEV (reference sequence). V lost 6 bases and J lost 2, with 8 bases in between. This CDR3 is 12 amino acids long.

This rearrangement joins TRBV12-5 to TRBJ2-7, with 11 bases matching TRBD1. CDR1 and CDR2 from the germline V gene are LGHNT and FRNRAP. The V and J ends lost 4 bases and 5 bases, in that order; junction bases with no gene match: 13. There are 17 residues in the CDR3. CDR3 DNA sequence: TGTGCTAGTGGTTCCACCAACCGGGACAGGGGGTTTCACGAGCAGTACTTC. This sequence encodes CASGSTNRDRGFHEQYF.